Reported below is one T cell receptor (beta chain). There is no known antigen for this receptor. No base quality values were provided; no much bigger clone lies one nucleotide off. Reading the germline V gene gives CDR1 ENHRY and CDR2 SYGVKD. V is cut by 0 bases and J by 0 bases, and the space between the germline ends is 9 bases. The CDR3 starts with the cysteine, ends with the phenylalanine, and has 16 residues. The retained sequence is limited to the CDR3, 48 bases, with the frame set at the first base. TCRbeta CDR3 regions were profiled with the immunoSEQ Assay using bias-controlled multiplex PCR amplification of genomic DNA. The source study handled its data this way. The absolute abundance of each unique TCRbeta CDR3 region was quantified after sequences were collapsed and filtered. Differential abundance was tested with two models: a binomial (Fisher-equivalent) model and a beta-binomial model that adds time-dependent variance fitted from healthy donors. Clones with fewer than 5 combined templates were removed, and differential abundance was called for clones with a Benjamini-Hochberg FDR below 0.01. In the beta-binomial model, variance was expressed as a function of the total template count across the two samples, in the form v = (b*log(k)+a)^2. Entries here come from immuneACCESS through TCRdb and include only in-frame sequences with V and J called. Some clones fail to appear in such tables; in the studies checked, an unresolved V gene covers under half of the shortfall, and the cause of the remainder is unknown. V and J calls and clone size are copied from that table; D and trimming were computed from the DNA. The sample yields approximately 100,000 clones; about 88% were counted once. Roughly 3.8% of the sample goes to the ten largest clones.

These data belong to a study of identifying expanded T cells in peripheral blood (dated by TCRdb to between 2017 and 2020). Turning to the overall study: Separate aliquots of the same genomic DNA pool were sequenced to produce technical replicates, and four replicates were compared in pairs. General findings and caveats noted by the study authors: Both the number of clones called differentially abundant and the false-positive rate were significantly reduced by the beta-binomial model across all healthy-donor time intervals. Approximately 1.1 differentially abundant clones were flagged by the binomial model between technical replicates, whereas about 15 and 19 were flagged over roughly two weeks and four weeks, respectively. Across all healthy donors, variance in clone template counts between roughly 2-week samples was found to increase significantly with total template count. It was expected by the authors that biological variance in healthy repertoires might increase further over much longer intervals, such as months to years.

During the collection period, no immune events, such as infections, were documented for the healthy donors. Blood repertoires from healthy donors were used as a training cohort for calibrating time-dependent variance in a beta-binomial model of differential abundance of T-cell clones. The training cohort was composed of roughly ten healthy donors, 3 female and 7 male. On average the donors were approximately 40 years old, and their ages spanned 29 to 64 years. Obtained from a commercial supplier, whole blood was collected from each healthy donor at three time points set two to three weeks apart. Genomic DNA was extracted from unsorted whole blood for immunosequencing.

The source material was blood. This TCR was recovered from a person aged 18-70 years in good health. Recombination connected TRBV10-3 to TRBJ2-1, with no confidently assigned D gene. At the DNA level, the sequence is TGTGCCATCAGTGAGTCGACGGGCGTCTCCTACAATGAGCAGTTCTTC. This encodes CAISESTGVSYNEQFF.